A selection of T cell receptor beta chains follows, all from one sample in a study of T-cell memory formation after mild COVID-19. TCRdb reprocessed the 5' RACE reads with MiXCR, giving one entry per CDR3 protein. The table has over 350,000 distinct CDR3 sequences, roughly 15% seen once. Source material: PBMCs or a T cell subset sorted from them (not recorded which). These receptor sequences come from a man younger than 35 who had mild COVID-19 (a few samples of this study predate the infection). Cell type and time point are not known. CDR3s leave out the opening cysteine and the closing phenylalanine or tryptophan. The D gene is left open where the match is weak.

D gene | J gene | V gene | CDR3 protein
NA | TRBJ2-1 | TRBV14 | ASSQGAAYNEQF
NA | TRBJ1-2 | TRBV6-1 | ASRARPIYGYT
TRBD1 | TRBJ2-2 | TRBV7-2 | ASSFDRAGELF
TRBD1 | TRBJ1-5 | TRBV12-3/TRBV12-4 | ASSLGTVYSNQPQH
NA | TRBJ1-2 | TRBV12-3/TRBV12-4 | ASSPDQNYGYT
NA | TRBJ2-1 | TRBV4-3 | ASSQDKLGYNEQF
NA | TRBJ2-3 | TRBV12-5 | ASGLVEADTQY
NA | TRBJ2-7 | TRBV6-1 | ASSVEGTYEQY
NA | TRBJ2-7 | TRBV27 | ASSLEVSYEQY
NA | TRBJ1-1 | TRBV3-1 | ASSQADAGGAF
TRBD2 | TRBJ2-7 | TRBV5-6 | ASSLPHSGGPYEQY
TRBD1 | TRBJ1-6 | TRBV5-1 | ASSLDRGRSPLH
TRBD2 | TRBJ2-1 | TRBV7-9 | ASSVLAGGPDEQF
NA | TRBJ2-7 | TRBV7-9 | ASSSVGLSGEQY
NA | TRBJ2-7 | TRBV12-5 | ASGFVADESSYEQY
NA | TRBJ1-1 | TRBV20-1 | SARRFGEGYTEAF
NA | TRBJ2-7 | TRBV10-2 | ASSGFTPSYEQY
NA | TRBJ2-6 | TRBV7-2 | ASSLGGAGANVLT
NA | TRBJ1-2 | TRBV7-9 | ASSPTRGPYGYT
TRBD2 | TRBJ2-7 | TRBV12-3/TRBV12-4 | ASRPGLAGGKNYEQY
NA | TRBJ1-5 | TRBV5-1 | ASSLEWQRLDQPQH
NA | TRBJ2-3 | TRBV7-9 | ASSLRPSDTQY
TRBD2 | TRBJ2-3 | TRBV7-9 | ASSLAPGTITDTQY
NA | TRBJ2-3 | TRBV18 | ASSPNRLDTQY
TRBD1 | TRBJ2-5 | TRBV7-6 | ASSLESQGAGETQY
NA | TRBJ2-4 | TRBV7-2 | ASSPQGILAKNIQY
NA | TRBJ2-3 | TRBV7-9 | ASSLVTGDTQY
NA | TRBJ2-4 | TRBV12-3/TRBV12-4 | ASTAGQDKNIQY
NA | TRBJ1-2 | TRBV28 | ASIGGRGYT
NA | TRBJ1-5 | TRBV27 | ASSRSYSNQPQH
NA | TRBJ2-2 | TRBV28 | ASKSGQNTGELF
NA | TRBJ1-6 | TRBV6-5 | ASSYTIGGNSPLH
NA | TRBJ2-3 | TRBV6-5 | ASSYLAEGSLDTQY
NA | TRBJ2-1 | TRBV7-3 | ASSINNEQF
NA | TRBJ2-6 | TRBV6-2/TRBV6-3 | ASIPTDSGANVLT
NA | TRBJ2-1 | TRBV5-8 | ASSYHRGGINEQF
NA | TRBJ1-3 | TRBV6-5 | ASSYSTAGNTIY
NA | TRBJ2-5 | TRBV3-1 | ASSQEWQMGGETQY
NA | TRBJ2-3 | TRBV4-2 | ASSQEARDTQY
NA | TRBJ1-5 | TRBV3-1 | ASSQDLDQPQH
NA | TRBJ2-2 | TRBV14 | ASSQDANPGAGELF
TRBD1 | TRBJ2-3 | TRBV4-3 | ASSRSTGGSTDTQY
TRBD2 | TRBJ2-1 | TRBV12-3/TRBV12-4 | ASSLGQGGGGNEQF
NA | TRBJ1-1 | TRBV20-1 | SAPGNLNTEAF
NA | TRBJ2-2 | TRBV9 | ASSSQMGVGLTGELF
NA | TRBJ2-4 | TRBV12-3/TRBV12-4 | ASSLGERDIQY
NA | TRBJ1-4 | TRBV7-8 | ASSLQTGTNEKLF
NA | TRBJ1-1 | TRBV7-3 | ASSAPGDVKAF
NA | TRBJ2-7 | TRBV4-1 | ASSQYSGAYEQY
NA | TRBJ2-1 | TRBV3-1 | ASSQQGYNEQF
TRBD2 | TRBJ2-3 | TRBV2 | ASSWTSGGPSDTQY
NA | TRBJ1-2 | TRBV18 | ASSPPGFYGYT
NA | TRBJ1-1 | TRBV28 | ASQMGNTEAF
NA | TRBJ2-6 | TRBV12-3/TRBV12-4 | ASRIGPGANVLT
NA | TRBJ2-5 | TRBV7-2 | ASSLATGRETQY